The 3 T cell receptor beta chains below all came from one sample that was sequenced in a study of shared clonotypes between healthy human individuals. Libraries were prepared by immunoSEQ multiplex PCR; TCRdb keeps only in-frame clonotypes and omits some of them. Here the sample spans roughly 120,000 clones, about 63% being singletons. Material: memory CD8+ T cells sorted from blood. Noted subset: CD45RO+ cells pooled with CCR7-negative TemRA cells. These receptors originate from a young woman in good health.

Regarding this clone: One base away lies a much larger clone, so this may be a sequencing read error. The chain carries TRBV4-2 and TRBJ2-7, with 8 bases that match TRBD1. Trimming at V came to 1 base and at J to 3 bases, leaving 2 bases not matched to a gene. Germline loops: CDR1 LGHNA, CDR2 YNFKEQ. The CDR3 spans 14 residues. The CDR3 sequence is CASSQGTGFYEQYF. The DNA for the CDR3 is TGTGCCAGCAGCCAAGGGACAGGGTTCTACGAGCAGTACTTC.

The V call is TRBV27, the J call TRBJ2-1, with TRBD2 matching over 16 bases. This CDR3 is 15 amino acids long. CDR1 MNHEY and CDR2 SMNVEV come from the germline V gene (reference sequence). V lost 8 bases, J lost 5 bases, and 3 bases stayed unmatched. CDR3 sequence: CASGTSGRVNNEQFF. The CDR3 bases are TGTGCCAGCGGGACTAGCGGGAGGGTAAACAATGAGCAGTTCTTC.

This chain links TRBV5-1 with TRBJ2-1, with unresolved D. This CDR3 has 17 amino acids. The V gene's germline CDR1 is SGHRS and CDR2 YFSETQ. V shed 3 bases and J shed 0 bases, with 16 bases lying between them. CDR3 protein: CASSSHPLTSSYNEQFF. DNA of the CDR3: TGCGCCAGCAGCTCCCACCCTTTGACCAGCTCCTACAATGAGCAGTTCTTC.